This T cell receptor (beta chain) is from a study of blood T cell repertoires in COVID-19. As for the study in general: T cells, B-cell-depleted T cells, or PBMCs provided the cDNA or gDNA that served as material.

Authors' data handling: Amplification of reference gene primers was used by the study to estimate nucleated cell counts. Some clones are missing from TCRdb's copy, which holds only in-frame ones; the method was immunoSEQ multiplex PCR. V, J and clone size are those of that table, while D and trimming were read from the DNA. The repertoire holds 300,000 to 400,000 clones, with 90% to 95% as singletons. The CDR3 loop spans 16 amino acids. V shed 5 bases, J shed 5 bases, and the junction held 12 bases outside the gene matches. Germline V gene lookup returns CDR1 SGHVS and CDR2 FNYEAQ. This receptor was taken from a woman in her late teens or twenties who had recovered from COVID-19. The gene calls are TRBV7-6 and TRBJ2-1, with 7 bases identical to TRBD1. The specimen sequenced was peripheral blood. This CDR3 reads CASSLIPTGLNNEQFF. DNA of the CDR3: TGTGCCAGCAGCCTAATACCGACAGGGTTGAACAATGAGCAGTTCTTC.